One TCR beta chain is described in this entry. This sample is part of a study of CD8+ T cells in alopecia areata. Sequencing used cDNA as its template, made by extracting RNA and reverse transcribing it. Sequencing was performed with immunoSEQ multiplex PCR; in TCRdb, only in-frame clones are kept and a portion is missing. The data hold about 280,000 clones, with 58% observed a single time. Indicated treatment: oral pan-JAK inhibitor, 5-10 mg twice daily. Sorting from PBMCs produced CD4+ and CD8+ T cells. The sequence came from a human donor with alopecia areata. This specimen consisted of CD4+ T cells sorted from blood, obtained at week 24, from a patient treated with tofacitinib.

The DNA for the CDR3 is TGTGCCAGCAGCTCGCGGAGACTAGCGGGGGGTAGGGATACGCAGTATTTT. Residues: CASSSRRLAGGRDTQYF. The chain links TRBV7-9 to TRBJ2-3, with 13 bases aligning to TRBD2. J was trimmed by 6 bases and V by 4 bases; bases with no gene match: 10. Per germline, CDR1 SEHNR and CDR2 FQNEAQ (reference sequence). The CDR3 loop spans 17 amino acids.